This T cell receptor (beta chain) was identified in a study of Graves' ophthalmopathy and Graves' hyperthyroidism. The stable label applied to hyperthyroidism with no ophthalmopathy within 18 months of follow-up. People with hyperthyroidism were aged 18 to 65 and newly diagnosed, under 2 months' duration. V lost 1 base to trimming and J lost 7 bases; unmatched junction nucleotides: 3. The CDR3 loop spans 15 amino acids. Germline CDR1 SGDLS, CDR2 YYNGEE. Amplifying from RNA transcripts, the study obtained TCR beta CDR3 regions. The library came from an HTBI-primed first-round RT-PCR and a second-round multiplex PCR. TCRdb processed the multiplex PCR reads anew with MiXCR; each CDR3 protein has one entry. Among 35,000 to 50,000 distinct CDR3 sequences listed, 50% were seen once.

Sequencing was done on a sample of peripheral blood. This receptor was taken from an adult woman with stable Graves' hyperthyroidism. The V call is TRBV9, the J call TRBJ2-4, with 12 bases that match TRBD2. CDR3 protein: CASSVTGTSGNIQYF. The CDR3, as DNA: TGTGCCAGCAGCGTAACCGGGACTAGCGGGAACATTCAGTACTTC.